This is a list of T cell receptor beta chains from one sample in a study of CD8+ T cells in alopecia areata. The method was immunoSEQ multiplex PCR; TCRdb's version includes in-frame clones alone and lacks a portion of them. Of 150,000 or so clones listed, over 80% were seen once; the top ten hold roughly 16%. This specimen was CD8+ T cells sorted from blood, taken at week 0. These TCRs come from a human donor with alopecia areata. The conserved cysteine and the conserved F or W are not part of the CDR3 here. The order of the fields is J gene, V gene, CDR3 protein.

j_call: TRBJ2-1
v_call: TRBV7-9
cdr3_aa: ASSFTPGTSGTDEQF

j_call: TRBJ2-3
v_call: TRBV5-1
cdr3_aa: ASMYEGSEFTDTQY

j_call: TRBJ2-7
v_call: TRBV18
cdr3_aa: ASSPGGEDEQY

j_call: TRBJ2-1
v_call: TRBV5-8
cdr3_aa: ASSQGLTYNEQF

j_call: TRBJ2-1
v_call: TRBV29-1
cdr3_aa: SVEAVPEQF

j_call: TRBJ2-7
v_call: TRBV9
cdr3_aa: ASSGGGGSSYEQY

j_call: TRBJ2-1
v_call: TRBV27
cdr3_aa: ASSPTGGAASEQF

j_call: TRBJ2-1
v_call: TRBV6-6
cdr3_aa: ASSSPEDRANEQF

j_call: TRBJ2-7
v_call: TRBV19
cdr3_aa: ASSISHLSSYEQY

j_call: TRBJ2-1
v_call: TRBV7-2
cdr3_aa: ASSLFSGTESYNEQF

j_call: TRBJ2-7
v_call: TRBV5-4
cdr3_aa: ASSTWTGESEQY

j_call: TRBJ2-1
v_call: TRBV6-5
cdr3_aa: ASSNDNLNEQF

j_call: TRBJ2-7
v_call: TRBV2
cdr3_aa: ASSALSLGAYYEQY

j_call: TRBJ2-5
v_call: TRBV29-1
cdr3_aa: SAATGSETQY

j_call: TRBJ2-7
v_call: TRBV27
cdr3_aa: ASSLLTGGWYEQY

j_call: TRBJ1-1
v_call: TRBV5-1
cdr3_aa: ASSKGQGATEAF

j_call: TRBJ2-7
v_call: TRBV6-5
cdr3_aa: ASSFTPGKSYEQY

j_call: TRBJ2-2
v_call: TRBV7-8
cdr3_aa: ASSGLAGVFTGELF

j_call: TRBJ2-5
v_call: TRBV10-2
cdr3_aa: ASSEFLAGGETQY

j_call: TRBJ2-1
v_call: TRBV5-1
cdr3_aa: ASSLEPSGIYNEQF

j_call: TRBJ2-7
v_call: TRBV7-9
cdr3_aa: ASTGTSFEQY

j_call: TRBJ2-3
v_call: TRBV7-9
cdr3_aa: ASSLIVESTDTQY

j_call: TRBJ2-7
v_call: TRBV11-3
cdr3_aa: ASSLGGSGYEQY

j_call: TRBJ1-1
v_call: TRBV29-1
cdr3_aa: SVEAPRVPGMNTEAF